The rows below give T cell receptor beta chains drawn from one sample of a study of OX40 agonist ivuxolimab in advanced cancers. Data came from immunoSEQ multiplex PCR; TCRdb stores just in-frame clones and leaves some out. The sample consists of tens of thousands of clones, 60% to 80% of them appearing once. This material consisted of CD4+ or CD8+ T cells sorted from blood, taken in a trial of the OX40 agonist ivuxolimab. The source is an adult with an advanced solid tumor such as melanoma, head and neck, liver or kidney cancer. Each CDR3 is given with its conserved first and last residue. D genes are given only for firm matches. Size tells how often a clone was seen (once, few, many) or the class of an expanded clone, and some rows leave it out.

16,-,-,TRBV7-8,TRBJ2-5,TGTGCCAGCAGCTTAACTAGGGGAGCGGGCCAAGAGACCCAGTACTTC,CASSLTRGAGQETQYF
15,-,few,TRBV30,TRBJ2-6,TGTGCCTGGAGTGTAAAGGGGGCTGGGGCCAACGTCCTGACTTTC,CAWSVKGAGANVLTF
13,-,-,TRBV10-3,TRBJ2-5,TGTGCCATCAGGACCGGTGAAAGCGAGACCCAGTACTTC,CAIRTGESETQYF
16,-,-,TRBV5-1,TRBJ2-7,TGCGCCAGCAGCCGGGGTACGAGGGGGGGGACCTACGAGCAGTACTTC,CASSRGTRGGTYEQYF
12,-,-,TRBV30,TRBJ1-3,TGTGCCTCGAACGGAGGTGGAAACACCATATATTTT,CASNGGGNTIYF
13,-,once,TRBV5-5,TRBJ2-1,TGTGCCAGCACCCATGAGTGGGGCAATGAGCAGTTCTTC,CASTHEWGNEQFF
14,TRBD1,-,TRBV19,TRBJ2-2,TGTGCCAGTAGTATACAGGGGGCTAACGGGGAGCTGTTTTTT,CASSIQGANGELFF
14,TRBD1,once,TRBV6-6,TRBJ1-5,TGTGCCAGCAGTTCAGGACAGGTGGGCCAGCCCCAGCATTTT,CASSSGQVGQPQHF
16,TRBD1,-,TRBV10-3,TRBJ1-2,TGTGCCATCAGTGACGTGACAGGGTCCCTTAGCTATGGCTACACCTTC,CAISDVTGSLSYGYTF
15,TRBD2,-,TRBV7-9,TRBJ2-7,TGTGCCAGCAGCCTCGGACTAGCCCTAGCCTACGAGCAGTACTTC,CASSLGLALAYEQYF
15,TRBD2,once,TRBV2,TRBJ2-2,TGTGCCAGCAGTGAACTAGCGGGAGTACCCGGGGAGCTGTTTTTT,CASSELAGVPGELFF
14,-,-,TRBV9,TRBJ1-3,TGTGCCAGCAGCCCCATTTGGTCTGGAAACACCATATATTTT,CASSPIWSGNTIYF
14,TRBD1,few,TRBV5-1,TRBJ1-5,TGCGCCAGCAGCGAGGGACAGATCAATCAGCCCCAGCATTTT,CASSEGQINQPQHF
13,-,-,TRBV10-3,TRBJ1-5,TGTGCCATCAGTGATCCCCCCAATCAGCCCCAGCATTTT,CAISDPPNQPQHF
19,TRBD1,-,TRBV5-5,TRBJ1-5,TGTGCCAGCAGCTTGTTTACGATCGGGGACAGGGATTCCAATCAGCCCCAGCATTTT,CASSLFTIGDRDSNQPQHF
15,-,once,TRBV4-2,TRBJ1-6,TGTGCCAGCAGGGGGACATCGGATAGAAATTCACCCCTCCACTTT,CASRGTSDRNSPLHF
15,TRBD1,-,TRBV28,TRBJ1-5,TGTGCCAGCAGGGGGGGACAGGGAGGCAATCAGCCCCAGCATTTT,CASRGGQGGNQPQHF
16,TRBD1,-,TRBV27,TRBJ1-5,TGTGCCAGCAGTTTATCGGGACAGATTAGGAATCAGCCCCAGCATTTT,CASSLSGQIRNQPQHF
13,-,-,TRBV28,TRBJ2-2,TGTGCCAGCATTAATACGAACACCGGGGAGCTGTTTTTT,CASINTNTGELFF
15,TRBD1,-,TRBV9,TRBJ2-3,TGTGCCAGCGGAAGACAGGGGGCTAGCACAGATACGCAGTATTTT,CASGRQGASTDTQYF
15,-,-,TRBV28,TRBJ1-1,TGTGCCAGCAGTTTACGGGGTACGGTGAACACTGAAGCTTTCTTT,CASSLRGTVNTEAFF
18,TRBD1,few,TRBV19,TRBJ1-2,TGTGCCAGTTCCCCGAAAGGACCAGGGGGCCCGGTTGGCTATGGCTACACCTTC,CASSPKGPGGPVGYGYTF
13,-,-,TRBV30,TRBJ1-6,TGTGCCTGGTGCTTCAACTATAATTCACCCCTCCACTTT,CAWCFNYNSPLHF
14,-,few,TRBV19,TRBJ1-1,TGTGCCAGTAGTTTCCGGGGGGTGAACACTGAAGCTTTCTTT,CASSFRGVNTEAFF
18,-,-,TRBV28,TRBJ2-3,TGTGCCAGCAGCCCGATGTTAGAAGGACTAACTAGCACAGATACGCAGTATTTT,CASSPMLEGLTSTDTQYF
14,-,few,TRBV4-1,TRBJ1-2,TGCGCCAGCAGCCAAGATTGGAGAAACTATGGCTACACCTTC,CASSQDWRNYGYTF
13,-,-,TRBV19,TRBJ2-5,TGTGCCAGTAGAGTACAGGGGAGGGAGACCCAGTACTTC,CASRVQGRETQYF
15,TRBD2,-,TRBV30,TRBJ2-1,TGTGCCTGGAGACGGACTAGCGGGAGCCACAATGAGCAGTTCTTC,CAWRRTSGSHNEQFF